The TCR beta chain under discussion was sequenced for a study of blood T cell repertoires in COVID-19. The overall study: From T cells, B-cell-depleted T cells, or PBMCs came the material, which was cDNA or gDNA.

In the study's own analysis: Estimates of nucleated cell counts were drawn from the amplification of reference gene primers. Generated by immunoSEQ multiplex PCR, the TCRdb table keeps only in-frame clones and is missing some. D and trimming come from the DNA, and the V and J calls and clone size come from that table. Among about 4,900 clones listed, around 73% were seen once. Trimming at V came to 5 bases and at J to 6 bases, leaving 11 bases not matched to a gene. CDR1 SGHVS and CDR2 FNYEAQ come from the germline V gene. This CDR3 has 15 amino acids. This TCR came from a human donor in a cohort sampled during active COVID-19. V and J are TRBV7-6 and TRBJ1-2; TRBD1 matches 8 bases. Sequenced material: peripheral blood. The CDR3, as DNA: TGTGCCAGCAGCCAGGAGGTGGGACAGGCGGATGGCTACACCTTC. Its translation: CASSQEVGQADGYTF.